This entry features one TCR beta chain sequence. An amount of RNA that ranged from about 0.45 to 1 ug was reverse transcribed with random hexamers. Multiplex PCR with immunoSEQ amplified the TCR beta CDR3 across 54 Vbeta and 13 Jbeta. TCRdb reprocessed the immunoSEQ multiplex PCR reads with MiXCR, giving one entry per CDR3 protein. The sample holds roughly 180,000 distinct CDR3 sequences, about 95% seen once. The sample comes from a study of CD8 T cells in Susac syndrome. Sequencing of TCR beta was performed on blood CD8+ and CD4+ T cells. Negative isolation was used for CD8+ and CD4+ T cells and FACS enrichment for TEMRA cells. Sequenced sample: CD4+ T cells from PBMCs. This TCR derives from a human donor in good health.

Written as DNA, the CDR3 is TGTGCCAGCAGTTTTATTCAGCGGTCCTACAATGAGCAGTTCTTC. Amino acids: CASSFIQRSYNEQFF. The chain is built from TRBV12-3 or TRBV12-4 and TRBJ2-1; D perhaps matches TRBD2 (5 bases). The CDR3 extends over 15 amino acids. V was pared by 3 bases and J by 1 base, with 10 bases between.